A single sample gave rise to the 14 T cell receptor beta chains below, sequenced in a study of control samples from healthy donors and cancer patients. Assay: immunoSEQ multiplex PCR; the TCRdb copy retains only in-frame clones and omits some. The sample carries some 79,000 clones, about 90% recorded once. Material for sequencing was blood. The origin of the receptors is a woman between 45 and 65 years old in good health.

This sequence joins TRBV11-2 and TRBJ2-1; 8 bases are a match to TRBD2. The CDR3 is 15 residues long. V was clipped by 2 bases and J by 6 bases; unmatched bases: 6. The germline V gene has CDR1 SGHAT and CDR2 FQNNGV. The CDR3: CASSLRAGGGNEQFF. The CDR3 DNA sequence: TGTGCCAGCAGCTTAAGGGCGGGAGGTGGCAATGAGCAGTTCTTC.

V is TRBV28 and J is TRBJ2-3; no clear D. V was trimmed by 7 bases and J by 0 bases, leaving 11 bases between them. The CDR3 sequence is 14 residues long. The germline V gene encodes CDR1 MDHEN and CDR2 SYDVKM. The CDR3 loop reads CASIPGASTDTQYF. In DNA, the CDR3 is TGTGCCAGCATCCCCGGTGCGAGCACAGATACGCAGTATTTT.

The rearrangement joins TRBV19 to TRBJ1-3; D uncertain. Trimming took 5 bases from V and 2 from J, leaving 10 bases between them. The CDR3 consists of 14 residues. Germline values: CDR1 LNHDA, CDR2 SQIVND (reference sequence). As DNA, the CDR3 is TGTGCCAGTAGTCTTGGAGTTGCTGGAAACACCATATATTTT. It is translated as CASSLGVAGNTIYF.

The gene calls are TRBV28 and TRBJ2-7; D not certain. V shed 1 base and J shed 7 bases, with 8 bases lying between them. Germline-derived CDR1 and CDR2 are MDHEN and SYDVKM. The CDR3 has 12 amino acids. The CDR3 loop is CASSLYNGEQYF. CDR3 nucleotide sequence: TGTGCCAGCAGTTTATATAACGGGGAGCAGTACTTC.

The chain has TRBV7-8 and TRBJ1-1; TRBD1 agrees at 7 bases. Trimming at V came to 5 bases and at J to 7 bases, leaving 7 bases not matched to a gene. The CDR3 runs 13 residues. The germline V gene has CDR1 SGHVS and CDR2 FQNEAQ. CDR3 residues: CASSKDRMVEAFF. DNA of the CDR3: TGTGCCAGCAGCAAGGACAGGATGGTTGAAGCTTTCTTT.

V usage is TRBV6-1 and J usage is TRBJ1-1; D is unclear. The V end lost 1 base, the J end lost 4 bases, and 13 bases lay between the germline ends. The germline CDR1 and CDR2 sequences are MNHNS and SASEGT. This CDR3 comprises 15 residues. Here the CDR3 DNA reads TGTGCCAGCAGTGAAGAAGTGTCGGGAGGCACTGAAGCTTTCTTT. Translating gives CASSEEVSGGTEAFF.

The chain carries TRBV5-6 and TRBJ2-5, with D possibly matching TRBD1 (6 bases). The CDR3 contains 15 residues. Trimming took off 6 bases at V and 5 bases at J, with 20 bases between the two ends. CDR1 SGHDT and CDR2 YYEEEE come from the germline V gene. The CDR3 DNA follows: TGTGCCAGCACCAGACAGGTGGGGGCCCGTGAGACCCAGTACTTC. Protein product: CASTRQVGARETQYF.

This chain uses TRBV11-2 with TRBJ1-6; D gene unclear. V was shortened by 2 bases and J by 3 bases, with 8 bases between the two germline ends. Germline-derived CDR1 and CDR2 are SGHAT and FQNNGV. There are 15 residues in the CDR3. CDR3 in DNA: TGTGCCAGCAGCTTATTCCCAGGCTATAATTCACCCCTCCACTTT. It specifies CASSLFPGYNSPLHF.

The chain is built from TRBV9 and TRBJ2-1, with 11 nucleotides matching TRBD2. The CDR3 covers 17 residues. J gave up 3 bases and V 2 bases, and 7 bases lay outside the gene matches. CDR1 is SGDLS and CDR2 is YYNGEE in the germline V gene. CDR3 sequence: CASSVGTSGLGYNEQFF. DNA for the CDR3: TGTGCCAGCAGCGTGGGGACTAGCGGACTCGGCTACAATGAGCAGTTCTTC.

This clone appeared a single time. The chain joins TRBV2 to TRBJ2-5, with D possibly being TRBD2 (6 bases). CDR3 length: 15 residues. Trimming left V 11 bases short and J 4 bases short, with 23 bases between. Germline loops: CDR1 SNHLY, CDR2 FYNNEI. CDR3 sequence reads: CAAGRYGLGGETQYF. The CDR3 coding sequence is TGTGCCGCGGGGCGCTATGGGCTGGGGGGAGAGACCCAGTACTTC.

The chain combines TRBV2 with TRBJ2-7, with 9 positions matching TRBD1. Germline CDR1 and CDR2: SNHLY and FYNNEI. V shed 7 bases and J 2 bases; nucleotides not matched to a gene: 9. The CDR3 has 15 residues. The CDR3, as DNA: TGTGCCAGCAAAGTTCCGGGACAGGGCGCCTACGAGCAGTACTTC. Translating gives CASKVPGQGAYEQYF.

This chain joins TRBV4-1 and TRBJ2-7; perhaps TRBD1 as D (5 bases). CDR1 is MGHRA and CDR2 is YSYEKL in the germline V gene. CDR3 length: 15 amino acids. V dropped 3 bases and J dropped 2 bases, with 14 bases sitting between them. This CDR3 reads CASSHPMTVPYEQYF. The DNA of the CDR3 is TGCGCCAGCAGCCACCCGATGACAGTTCCCTACGAGCAGTACTTC.

This CDR3 is CASSEIQVHGELFF. DNA of the CDR3: TGTGCCAGCAGTGAAATTCAGGTTCACGGGGAGCTGTTTTTT. This sequence joins TRBV2 and TRBJ2-2; no firm D call. Germline loops: CDR1 SNHLY, CDR2 FYNNEI. There are 14 residues in the CDR3. Trimming pared 2 bases from V and 7 bases from J, leaving 11 bases between.

This CDR3 is CASRHDRDEQYF. The CDR3 coding sequence is TGTGCCAGCAGACATGACAGGGACGAGCAGTACTTC. The chain combines TRBV7-8 with TRBJ2-7, with 7 bases fitting TRBD1. Trimming took 6 bases from V and 5 from J; bases not matched to a gene: 4. The germline CDR1 and CDR2 sequences are SGHVS and FQNEAQ. The CDR3 has 12 residues.